This TCR beta chain was observed in a study of beta chain features in type 1 diabetes. Expressed TCRB transcripts were sequenced, since all the RNA that had been isolated was reverse transcribed. For naive, central memory and regulatory T cell samples, reads averaged approximately 3.9 million. Only in-frame clones appear in the TCRdb table, and some are missing; sequencing was by immunoSEQ multiplex PCR. In the table there are 300,000 to 450,000 clones, roughly 12% of which are singletons. Concerning this clone: Its antigen is as yet unknown.

This CDR3 has 13 residues. From germline, CDR1 is SGHTA and CDR2 FQGNSA. Notes on the study in general: For Type 1 diabetes patients, all four CD4+ subsets carried TCRB CDR3s that were moderately but significantly shorter.

The source material was naive CD4+ T cells from blood. The chain is built from TRBV7-2 and TRBJ2-5, with D possibly matching TRBD2 (7 bases). The sequence derives from a young woman with type 1 diabetes. This CDR3 is CACTRGAQETQYF. The CDR3 DNA follows: TGTGCGTGCACCCGGGGGGCCCAGGAGACCCAGTACTTC.